This entry concerns a single T cell receptor beta chain. The specificity of this receptor is unknown. Base qualities are not provided; no much larger clone lies one nucleotide away. This specimen comes from a study of T cells after yellow fever vaccination (dated by TCRdb to between 2018 and 2021). Looking at the study overall: Libraries from fractions with low cell numbers were prepared with the SMART-Seq v4 Ultra Low Input RNA kit. Two healthy male donors, one aged 18 to 30 and one aged 30 to 40 years, made up the cohort. Blood samples were taken at several timepoints before and after primary and secondary immunization, and bulk PBMC replicates and cell subsets were isolated. To follow T-cell clones before and after primary and booster YFV17D yellow fever vaccination, bulk TCR alpha and beta repertoires were sequenced over time. What the work shows at the level of the full study, not this receptor alone: Most clones expanded after primary vaccination were re-detected after the booster (96% of CD4 and about 88% of CD8), suggesting broad memory maintenance. Compared with the primary T-cell response, the secondary T-cell response was weaker but faster, peaking on day 5 rather than day 15. A small share of clonotypes was detected in both CD4 and CD8 compartments, with the overlap likely arising from convergent recombination. Because abundant contaminating clonotypes from the bulk population could be contained in FACS-sorted repertoires, computational filtering was required. Only two donors were included in the study, so the extent to which the findings can be generalized is limited.

Synthesis of TCR cDNA relied on 5'RACE template switching, a step that introduced a universal primer site along with unique molecular identifiers. Priming of cDNA synthesis was performed from both the TCR alpha and TCR beta constant segments. Two PCR steps were used to amplify libraries, with sample barcodes and sequencing adapters being added in the second step. Sequencing of libraries was done on Illumina HiSeq 2500 (2x100 bp) or NovaSeq (2x150 bp). Per the original workflow: MIGEC was used to demultiplex reads and collapse the reads into UMI consensus sequences, and MiXCR was used for V(D)J alignment. Vaccine-responding clonotypes were defined with edgeR using replicate PBMC samples, requiring FDR below 0.01 and a log2 fold change above 5 up to day 15. Each bulk clonotype was labeled CD4 or CD8 based on which sequenced repertoire, CD4 or CD8, contained the clonotype at higher abundance. TCRdb applied fastp at Q25 and MiXCR to the public reads, then kept only in-frame beta chains. When rows share a CDR3 protein, they turn into one entry using the most common DNA and genes. The V and J calls were determined by TCRdb, not by the authors. The sample profile shows some 560,000 distinct CDR3 sequences; under 25% of them were found once. Roughly an eighth of the sample comes from the top ten.

What this sample's treatment or condition label stands for: live attenuated yellow fever vaccine strain. At each blood-draw timepoint, two biological replicates of bulk PBMCs were obtained. A standard Ficoll-Paque protocol was used to isolate PBMCs from peripheral blood. TriZol was used to extract RNA from bulk PBMCs, CD4 and CD8 fractions, and dextramer-positive and dextramer-negative fractions. CDR1 is given as MDHEN and CDR2 as SYDVKM, both from the germline V gene. From cysteine to phenylalanine, the CDR3 is 15 amino acids long. Here the CDR3 DNA is all that survives: 45 bases in frame from base 1. V and J lose 4 bases and 3 bases, and a span of 12 bases separates them.

This receptor chain uses TRBV28 and TRBJ1-4, with the D gene uncertain. The sample consisted of PBMCs, taken 15 days after the yellow fever booster vaccination. The clonotype comes from a man aged 30 to 39 who received the YFV17D yellow fever vaccine. The CDR3 region has the sequence CASSWLRDANEKLFF. The DNA reads as follows: TGTGCCAGCAGTTGGCTCCGGGATGCTAATGAAAAACTGTTTTTT.